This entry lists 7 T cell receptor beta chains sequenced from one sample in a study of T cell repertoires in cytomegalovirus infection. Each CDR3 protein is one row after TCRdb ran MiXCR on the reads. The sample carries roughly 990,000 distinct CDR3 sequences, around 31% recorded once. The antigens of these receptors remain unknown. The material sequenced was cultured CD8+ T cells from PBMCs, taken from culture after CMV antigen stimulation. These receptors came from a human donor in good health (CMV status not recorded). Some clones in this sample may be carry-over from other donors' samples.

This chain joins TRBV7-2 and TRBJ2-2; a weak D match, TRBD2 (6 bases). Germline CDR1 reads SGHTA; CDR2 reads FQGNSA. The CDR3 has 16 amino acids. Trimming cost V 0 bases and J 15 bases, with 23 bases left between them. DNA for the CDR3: TGTGCCAGCAGCTTAGCAGTTGAACTAGCAATTGAGTGGTTGTTTTTT. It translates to CASSLAVELAIEWLFF.

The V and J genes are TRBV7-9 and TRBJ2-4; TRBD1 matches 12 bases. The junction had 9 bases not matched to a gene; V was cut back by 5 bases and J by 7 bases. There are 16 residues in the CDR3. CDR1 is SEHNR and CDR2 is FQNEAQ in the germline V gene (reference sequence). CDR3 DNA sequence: TGTGCCAGCAGCCCGCCCCGGGACAGGGGGCGCAACATTCAGTACTTC. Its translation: CASSPPRDRGRNIQYF.

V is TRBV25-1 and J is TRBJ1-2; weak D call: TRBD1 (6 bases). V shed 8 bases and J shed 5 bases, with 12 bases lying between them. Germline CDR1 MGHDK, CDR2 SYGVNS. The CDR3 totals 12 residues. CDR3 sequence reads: CASGRGIYGYTF. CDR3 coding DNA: TGTGCCAGCGGCAGGGGTATTTATGGCTACACCTTC.

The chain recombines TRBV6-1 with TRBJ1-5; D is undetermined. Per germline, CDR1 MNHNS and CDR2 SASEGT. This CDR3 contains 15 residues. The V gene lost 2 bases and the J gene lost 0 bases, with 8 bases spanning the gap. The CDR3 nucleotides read TGTGCCAGCAGTGAATGGGAACATAGCAATCAGCCCCAGCATTTT. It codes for CASSEWEHSNQPQHF.

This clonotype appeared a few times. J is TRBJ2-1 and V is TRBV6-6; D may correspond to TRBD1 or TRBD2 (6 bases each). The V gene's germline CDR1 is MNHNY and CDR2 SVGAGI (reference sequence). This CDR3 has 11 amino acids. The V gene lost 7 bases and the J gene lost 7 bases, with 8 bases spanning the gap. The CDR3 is CASIGGNEQFF. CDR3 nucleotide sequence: TGTGCCAGCATAGGGGGGAATGAGCAGTTCTTC.

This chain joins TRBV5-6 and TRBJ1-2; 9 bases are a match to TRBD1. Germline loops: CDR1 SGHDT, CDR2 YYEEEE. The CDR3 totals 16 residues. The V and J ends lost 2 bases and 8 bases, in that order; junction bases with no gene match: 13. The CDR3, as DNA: TGTGCCAGCAGCTTTTTACACAGGGGGCTGTCGGAGGGCTACACCTTC. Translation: CASSFLHRGLSEGYTF.

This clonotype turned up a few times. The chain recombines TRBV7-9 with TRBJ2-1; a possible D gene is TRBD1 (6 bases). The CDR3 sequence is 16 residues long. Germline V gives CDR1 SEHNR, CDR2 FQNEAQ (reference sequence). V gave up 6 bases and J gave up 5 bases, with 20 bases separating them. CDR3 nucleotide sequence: TGTGCCAGCAGTTCCAACAGGGAAGGGCACGACAATGAGCAGTTCTTC. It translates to CASSSNREGHDNEQFF. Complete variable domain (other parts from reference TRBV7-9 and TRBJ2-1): DTGVSQNPRHKITKRGQNVTFRCDPISEHNRLYWYRQTLGQGPEFLTYFQNEAQLEKSRLLSDRFSAERPKGSFSTLEIQRTEQGDSAMYLCASSSNREGHDNEQFFGPGTRLTVL.